This T cell receptor beta chain was recovered during a study of blood T cell repertoires in COVID-19. Across the study: COVID-19 samples, acute and convalescent, were from the United States, Italy and Spain.

Germline V gene data show CDR1 as MDHEN and CDR2 as SYDVKM. The CDR3 length is 18 residues. Trimming removed 5 bases at V and 5 bases at J, with 28 bases between. TCRdb's copy holds only in-frame clones and misses some; the assay was immunoSEQ multiplex PCR. The data show tens of thousands of clones, about 86% seen once. The sequence was collected from a human donor in a cohort sampled during active COVID-19. The chain joins TRBV28 to TRBJ2-7, with a possible D match to TRBD2 (5 bases). The sample was peripheral blood. CDR3 residues: CASSPLGRRTLFSHEQYF. CDR3 DNA sequence: TGTGCCAGCAGTCCCCTAGGGAGACGCACGCTATTTAGCCACGAGCAGTACTTC. The full variable domain, completed using reference TRBV28 and TRBJ2-7, is DVKVTQSSRYLVKRTGEKVFLECVQDMDHENMFWYRQDPGLGLRLIYFSYDVKMKEKGDIPEGYSVSREKKERFSLILESASTNQTSMYLCASSPLGRRTLFSHEQYFGPGTRLTVT.